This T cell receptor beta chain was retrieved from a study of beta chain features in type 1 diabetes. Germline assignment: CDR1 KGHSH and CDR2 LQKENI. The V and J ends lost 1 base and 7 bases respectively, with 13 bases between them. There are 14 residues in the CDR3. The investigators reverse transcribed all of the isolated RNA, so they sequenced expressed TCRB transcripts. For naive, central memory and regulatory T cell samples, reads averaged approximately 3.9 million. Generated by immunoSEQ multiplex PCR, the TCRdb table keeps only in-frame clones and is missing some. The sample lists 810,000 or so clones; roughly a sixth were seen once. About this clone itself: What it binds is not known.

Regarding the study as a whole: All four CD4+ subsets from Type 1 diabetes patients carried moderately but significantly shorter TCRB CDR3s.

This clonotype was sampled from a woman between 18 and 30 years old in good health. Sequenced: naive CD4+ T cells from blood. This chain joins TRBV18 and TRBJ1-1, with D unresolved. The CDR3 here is CASSPREGLNEAFF. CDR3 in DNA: TGTGCCAGCTCACCACGGGAGGGTTTGAATGAAGCTTTCTTT.